In this sample, the clone carrying this T cell receptor beta chain turned up many times. Its matching antigen is unknown. These data belong to a study of molecular identifiers for immune sequencing clone quantification. For the study at large: Replicates split RNA from about 20,000 or 100,000 naive CD8 cells five ways, and the researchers sequenced four portions.

The CDR3 spans 14 residues. Per germline, CDR1 SQVTM and CDR2 ANQGSEA. V gave up 1 base and J gave up 1 base, with 10 bases separating them. Study findings and constraints: Over 99% of effector molecules, yet under 1% of naive-cell molecules, were held by clones above 20 RNA copies. Investigators reportedly could detect spiked Jurkat TCR RNA from one cell among some 940,000 naive cells.

Sequencing libraries of naive CD8 cells derived from about 20,000 to 1,000,000 sorted cells with 10%, 30% or 50% RNA. TCRdb ran MiXCR on the PCR reads and lists one entry per CDR3 protein. This sample yields some 680,000 distinct CDR3 sequences, of which about 25% are seen a single time; about 0.73% belongs to the top ten. The chain links TRBV29-1 to TRBJ1-1; no reliable D call. This clonotype was sampled from a human donor in good health. Some libraries in this study had Jurkat cell RNA spiked in. The sequenced material came from naive CD8+ T cells from blood, with Jurkat cell RNA spiked in. This sample's subset: FACS-sorted CD8+CD4-CCR7+CD45RA+ naive T cells. The chain's CDR3 is CSVEGYKSNTEAFF. In DNA form, the CDR3 reads TGCAGCGTTGAAGGCTATAAGTCGAACACTGAAGCTTTCTTT.